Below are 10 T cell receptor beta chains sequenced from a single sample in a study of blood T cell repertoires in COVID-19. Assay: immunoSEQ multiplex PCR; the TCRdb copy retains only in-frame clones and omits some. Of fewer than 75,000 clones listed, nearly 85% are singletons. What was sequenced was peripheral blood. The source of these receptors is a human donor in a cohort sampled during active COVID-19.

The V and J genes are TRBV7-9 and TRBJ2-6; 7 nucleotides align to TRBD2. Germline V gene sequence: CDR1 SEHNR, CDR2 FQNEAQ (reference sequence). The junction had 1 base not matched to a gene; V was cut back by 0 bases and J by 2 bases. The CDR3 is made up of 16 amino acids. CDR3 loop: CASSLAGGAGANVLTF. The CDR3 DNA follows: TGTGCCAGCAGCTTAGCTGGGGGGGCTGGGGCCAACGTCCTGACTTTC.

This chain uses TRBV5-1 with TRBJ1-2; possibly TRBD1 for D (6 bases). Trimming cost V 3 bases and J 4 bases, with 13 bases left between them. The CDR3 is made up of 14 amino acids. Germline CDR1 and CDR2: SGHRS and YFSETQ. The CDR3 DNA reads TGCGCCAGCAGCTGGATTGGGGACACCTATGGCTACACCTTC. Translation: CASSWIGDTYGYTF.

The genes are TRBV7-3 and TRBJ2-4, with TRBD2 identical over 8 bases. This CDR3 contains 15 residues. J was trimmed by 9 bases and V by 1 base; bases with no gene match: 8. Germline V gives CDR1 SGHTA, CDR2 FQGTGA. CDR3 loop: CASSLRASGLGIQYF. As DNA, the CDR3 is TGTGCCAGCAGCTTAAGGGCTAGCGGGCTCGGCATTCAGTACTTC.

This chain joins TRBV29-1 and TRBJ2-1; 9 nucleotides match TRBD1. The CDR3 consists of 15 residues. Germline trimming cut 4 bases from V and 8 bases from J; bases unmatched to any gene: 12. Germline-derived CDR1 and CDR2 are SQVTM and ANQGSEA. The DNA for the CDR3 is TGCAGCGTTGTGACAGGGGGAAGGGGTAAGGATGAGCAGTTCTTC. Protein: CSVVTGGRGKDEQFF.

The CDR3 region is CASSFGTSTDTQYF. The CDR3 coding sequence is TGTGCCAGCAGCTTCGGGACTAGCACAGATACGCAGTATTTT. V is TRBV11-3 and J is TRBJ2-3; D might be TRBD2 (6 bases). The V end lost 3 bases, the J end lost 0 bases, and 7 bases lay between the germline ends. The V gene's germline CDR1 is SGHNT and CDR2 YENEEA. The CDR3 sequence is 14 residues long.

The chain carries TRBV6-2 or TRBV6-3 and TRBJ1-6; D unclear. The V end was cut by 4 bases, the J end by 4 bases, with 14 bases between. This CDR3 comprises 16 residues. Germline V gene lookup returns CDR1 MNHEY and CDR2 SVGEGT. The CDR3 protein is CASSLRRPDYNSPLHF. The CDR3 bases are TGTGCCAGCAGTTTGCGGAGGCCAGATTATAATTCACCCCTCCACTTT.

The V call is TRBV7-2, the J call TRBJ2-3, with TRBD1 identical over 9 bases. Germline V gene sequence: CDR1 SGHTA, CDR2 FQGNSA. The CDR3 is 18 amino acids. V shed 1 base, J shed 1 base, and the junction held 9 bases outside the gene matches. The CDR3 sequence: CASSLEGQGSDGTDTQYF. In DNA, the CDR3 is TGTGCCAGCAGCTTAGAGGGACAGGGATCGGATGGCACAGATACGCAGTATTTT.

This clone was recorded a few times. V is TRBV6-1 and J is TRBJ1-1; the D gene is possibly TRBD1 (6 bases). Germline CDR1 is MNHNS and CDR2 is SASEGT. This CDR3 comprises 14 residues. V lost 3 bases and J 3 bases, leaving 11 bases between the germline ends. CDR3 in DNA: TGTGCCAGCAGTGAGGACAGCCGGGACACTGAAGCTTTCTTT. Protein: CASSEDSRDTEAFF.

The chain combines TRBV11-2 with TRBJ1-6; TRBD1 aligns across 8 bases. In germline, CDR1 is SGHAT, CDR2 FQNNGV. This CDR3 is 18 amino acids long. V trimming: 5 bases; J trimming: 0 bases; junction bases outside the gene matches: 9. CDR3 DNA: TGTGCCAGCAGCCCCCGGGGGACAGGACACTCCTATAATTCACCCCTCCACTTT. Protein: CASSPRGTGHSYNSPLHF.

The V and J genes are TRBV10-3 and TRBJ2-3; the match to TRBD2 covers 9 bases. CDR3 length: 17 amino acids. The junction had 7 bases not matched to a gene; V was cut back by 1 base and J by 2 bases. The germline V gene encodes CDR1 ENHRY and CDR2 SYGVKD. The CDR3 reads CAISEFFSGGDTDTQYF. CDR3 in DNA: TGTGCCATCAGTGAGTTTTTTAGCGGGGGTGACACAGATACGCAGTATTTT.